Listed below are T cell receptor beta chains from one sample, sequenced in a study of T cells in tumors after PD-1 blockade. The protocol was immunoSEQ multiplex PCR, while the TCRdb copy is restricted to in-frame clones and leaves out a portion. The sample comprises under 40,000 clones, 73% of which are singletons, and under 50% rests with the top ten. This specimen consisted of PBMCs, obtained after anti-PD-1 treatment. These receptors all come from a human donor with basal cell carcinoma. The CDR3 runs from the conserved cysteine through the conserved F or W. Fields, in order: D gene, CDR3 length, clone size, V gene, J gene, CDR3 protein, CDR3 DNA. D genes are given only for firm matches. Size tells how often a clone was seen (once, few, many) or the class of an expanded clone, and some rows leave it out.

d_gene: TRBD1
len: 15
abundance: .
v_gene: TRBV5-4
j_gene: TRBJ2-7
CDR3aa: CASSLATGGKHEQYF
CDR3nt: TGTGCCAGCAGCTTGGCGACAGGGGGTAAACACGAGCAGTACTTC

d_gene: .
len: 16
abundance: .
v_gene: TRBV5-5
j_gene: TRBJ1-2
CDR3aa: CASSLSGSFGDYGYTF
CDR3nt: TGTGCCAGCAGCTTGTCAGGGTCGTTCGGGGACTATGGCTACACCTTC

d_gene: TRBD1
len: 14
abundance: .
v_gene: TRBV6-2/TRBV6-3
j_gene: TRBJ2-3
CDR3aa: CASSYRTGGDTQYF
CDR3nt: TGTGCCAGCAGTTACCGGACAGGGGGGGATACGCAGTATTTT

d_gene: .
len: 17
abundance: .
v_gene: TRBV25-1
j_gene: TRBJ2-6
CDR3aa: CASSEFPPSSGANVLTF
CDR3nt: TGTGCCAGCAGTGAATTTCCACCTAGCTCTGGGGCCAACGTCCTGACTTTC

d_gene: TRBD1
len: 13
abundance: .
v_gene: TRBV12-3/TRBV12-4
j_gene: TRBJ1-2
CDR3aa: CASSLTGVHGYTF
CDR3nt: TGTGCCAGCTCCCTCACAGGGGTCCATGGCTACACCTTC

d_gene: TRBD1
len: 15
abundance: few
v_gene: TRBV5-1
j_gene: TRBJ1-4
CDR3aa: CASSAGQGQNEKLFF
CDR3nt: TGCGCCAGCAGCGCCGGACAGGGACAAAATGAAAAACTGTTTTTT

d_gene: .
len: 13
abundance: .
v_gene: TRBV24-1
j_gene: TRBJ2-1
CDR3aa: CATSDPAHNEQFF
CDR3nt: TGTGCCACCAGTGATCCGGCGCACAATGAGCAGTTCTTC

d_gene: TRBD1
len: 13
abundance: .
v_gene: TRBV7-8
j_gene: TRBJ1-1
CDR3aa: CASSRQGNTEAFF
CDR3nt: TGTGCCAGCAGCCGACAGGGGAACACTGAAGCTTTCTTT

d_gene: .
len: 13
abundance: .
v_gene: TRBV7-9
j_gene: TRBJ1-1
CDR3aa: CASSFGQSTEAFF
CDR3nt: TGTGCCAGCAGCTTCGGACAAAGCACTGAAGCTTTCTTT

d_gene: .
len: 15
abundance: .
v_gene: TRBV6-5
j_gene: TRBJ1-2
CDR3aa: CASSRTGSGTAGYTF
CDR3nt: TGTGCCAGCAGTCGAACAGGGAGTGGAACGGCTGGCTACACCTTC

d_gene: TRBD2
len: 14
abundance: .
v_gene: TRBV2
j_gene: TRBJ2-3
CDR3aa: CASRGLAVTDTQYF
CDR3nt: TGTGCCAGCAGAGGACTAGCGGTCACAGATACGCAGTATTTT

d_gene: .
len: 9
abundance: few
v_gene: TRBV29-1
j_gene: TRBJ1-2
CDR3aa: CSVEDRRAF
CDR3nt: TGCAGCGTTGAAGATCGGAGGGCCTTC

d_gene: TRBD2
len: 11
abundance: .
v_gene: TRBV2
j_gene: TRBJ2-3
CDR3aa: CASSGLAGVLF
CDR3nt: TGTGCCAGCAGTGGGCTAGCGGGAGTACTGTTT

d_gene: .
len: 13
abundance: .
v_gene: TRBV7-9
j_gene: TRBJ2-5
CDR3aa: CASSSPVQETQYF
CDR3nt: TGTGCCAGCAGCTCCCCCGTCCAAGAGACCCAGTACTTC

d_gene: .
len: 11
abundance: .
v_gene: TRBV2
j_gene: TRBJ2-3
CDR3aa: CASTITDTQYF
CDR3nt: TGTGCCAGCACCATCACAGATACGCAGTATTTT

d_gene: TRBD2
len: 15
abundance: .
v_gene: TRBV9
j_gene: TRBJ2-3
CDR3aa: CASSSGGLAGGAQYF
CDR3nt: TGTGCCAGCAGCTCAGGGGGACTAGCGGGAGGGGCGCAGTATTTT

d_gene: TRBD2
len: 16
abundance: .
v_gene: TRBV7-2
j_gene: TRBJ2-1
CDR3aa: CASSLVRTSVYNEQFF
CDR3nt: TGTGCCAGCAGCTTAGTCCGGACTAGCGTCTACAATGAGCAGTTCTTC

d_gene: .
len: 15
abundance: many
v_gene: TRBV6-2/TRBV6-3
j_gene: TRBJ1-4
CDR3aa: CASSDAGRLLEKLFF
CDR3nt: TGTGCCAGCAGTGACGCGGGACGGCTTCTGGAAAAACTGTTTTTT

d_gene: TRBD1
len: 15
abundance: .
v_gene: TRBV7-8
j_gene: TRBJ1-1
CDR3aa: CASSLNRGRNTEAFF
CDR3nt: TGTGCCAGCAGCTTGAACAGGGGGCGGAACACTGAAGCTTTCTTT

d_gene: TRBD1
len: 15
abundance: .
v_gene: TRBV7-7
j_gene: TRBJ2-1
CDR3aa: CASSRDRGGDNEQFF
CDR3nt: TGTGCCAGCAGCCGTGACAGGGGGGGGGACAATGAGCAGTTCTTC

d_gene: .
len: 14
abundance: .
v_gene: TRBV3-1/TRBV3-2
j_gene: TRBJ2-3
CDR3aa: CASSLGTFTDTQYF
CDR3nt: TGTGCCAGCAGTCTCGGGACCTTCACAGATACGCAGTATTTT

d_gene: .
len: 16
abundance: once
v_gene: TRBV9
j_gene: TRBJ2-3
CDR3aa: CASSARGTSRTDTQYF
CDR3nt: TGTGCCAGCAGCGCCCGCGGTACTAGCCGCACAGATACGCAGTATTTT

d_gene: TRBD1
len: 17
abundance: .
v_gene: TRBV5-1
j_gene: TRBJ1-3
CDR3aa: CASSFGTGGHSGNTIYF
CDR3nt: TGCGCCAGCAGCTTTGGGACAGGGGGCCACTCTGGAAACACCATATATTTT

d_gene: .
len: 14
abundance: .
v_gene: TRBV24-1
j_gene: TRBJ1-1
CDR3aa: CATSRTGPNTEAFF
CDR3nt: TGTGCCACCAGTCGAACAGGGCCGAACACTGAAGCTTTCTTT

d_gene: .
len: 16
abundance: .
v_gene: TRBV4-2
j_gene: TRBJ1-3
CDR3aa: CASSGAEIFGRNTIYF
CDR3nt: TGTGCCAGCAGCGGAGCGGAGATATTCGGACGAAACACCATATATTTT

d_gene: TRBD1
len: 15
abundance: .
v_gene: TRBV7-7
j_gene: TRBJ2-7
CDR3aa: CASSLRTGGVYEQYF
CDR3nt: TGTGCTAGCAGCCTTAGGACAGGTGGTGTCTACGAGCAGTACTTC

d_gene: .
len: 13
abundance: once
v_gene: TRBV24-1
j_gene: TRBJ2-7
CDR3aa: CATSPPAGYEQYF
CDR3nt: TGTGCCACCAGTCCCCCCGCGGGGTACGAGCAGTACTTC

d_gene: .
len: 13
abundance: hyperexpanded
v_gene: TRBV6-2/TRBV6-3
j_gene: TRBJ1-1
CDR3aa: CASSYQGHVEAFF
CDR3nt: TGTGCCAGCAGTTACCAGGGACACGTAGAAGCTTTCTTT

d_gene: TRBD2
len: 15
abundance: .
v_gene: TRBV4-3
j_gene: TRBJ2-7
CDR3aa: CASSQAATSGYEQYF
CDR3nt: TGCGCCAGCAGCCAAGCTGCGACTAGCGGGTACGAGCAGTACTTC

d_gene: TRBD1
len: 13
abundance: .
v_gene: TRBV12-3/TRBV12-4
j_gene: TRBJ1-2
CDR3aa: CASSPGTEGGYTF
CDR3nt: TGTGCCAGCAGTCCCGGGACAGAAGGGGGCTACACCTTC

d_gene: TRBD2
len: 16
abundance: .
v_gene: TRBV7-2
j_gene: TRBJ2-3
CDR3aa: CASSLSAGGLRDTQYF
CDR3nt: TGTGCCAGCAGCTTGTCGGCGGGAGGCCTAAGGGATACGCAGTATTTT

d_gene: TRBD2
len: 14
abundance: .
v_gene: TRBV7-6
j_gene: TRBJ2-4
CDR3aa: CASSLGLAENIQYF
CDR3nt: TGTGCCAGCAGCCTAGGACTAGCGGAAAACATTCAGTACTTC

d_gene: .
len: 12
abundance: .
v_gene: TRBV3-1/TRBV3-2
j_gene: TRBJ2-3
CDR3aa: CASSRSSVGLYF
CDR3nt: TGTGCCAGCAGCCGAAGCAGCGTGGGGTTGTATTTT

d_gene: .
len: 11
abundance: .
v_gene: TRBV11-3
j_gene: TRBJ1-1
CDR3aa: CASSANTEAFF
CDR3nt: TGTGCCAGCAGCGCTAACACTGAAGCTTTCTTT

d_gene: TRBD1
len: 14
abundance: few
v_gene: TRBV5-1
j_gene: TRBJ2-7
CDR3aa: CASSSTGGWYEQYF
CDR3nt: TGCGCCAGCAGCTCAACAGGGGGCTGGTACGAGCAGTACTTC

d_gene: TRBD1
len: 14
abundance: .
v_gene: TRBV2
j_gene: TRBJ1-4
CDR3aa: CARQGSGSDEKLFF
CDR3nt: TGTGCCCGACAGGGGTCCGGGTCAGACGAAAAACTGTTTTTT

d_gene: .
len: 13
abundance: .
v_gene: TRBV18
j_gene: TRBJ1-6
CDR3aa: CASSRTDNSPLHF
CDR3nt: TGTGCCAGCTCCCGGACGGATAATTCACCCCTCCACTTT